This TCR beta chain derives from a study of PD-1 blockade in classical Hodgkin lymphoma. Whole-study context: The study gave patients nivolumab 3 mg/kg intravenously every 2 weeks. Overall study results and limits: Complete responders' baseline diversity resembled that of newly diagnosed patients.

The repertoire was sequenced with immunoSEQ multiplex PCR; TCRdb's copy has only in-frame clones and lacks some. The table has 95,000 to 120,000 clones, about 89% seen once; the top ten hold 15% to 20%. CDR3 size: 15 residues. Germline loops: CDR1 SGHAT, CDR2 FQNNGV. Unmatched junction bases numbered 8, after V lost 2 bases and J lost 6 bases. All the patients suffered relapse after autologous stem cell transplantation, and brentuximab vedotin exposure differed. A word on this clone: Its antigen is as yet unknown.

The chain joins TRBV11-2 to TRBJ2-7; 9 bases line up with TRBD1. The sequence came from a human donor with classical Hodgkin lymphoma. The source was peripheral blood mononuclear cells (PBMCs), collected before the second cycle of nivolumab. In DNA form, the CDR3 reads TGTGCCAGCAGCTTATCCCGCCGGACAGGGGCCGAGCAGTACTTC. Translating it yields CASSLSRRTGAEQYF.